The 21 T cell receptor beta chains below were found in one sample sequenced in a study of yellow fever vaccine responses in identical twins. TCRdb ran MiXCR on the RT-PCR reads and lists one entry per CDR3 protein. Here the sample spans 600 or so distinct CDR3 sequences, about three quarters being singletons. Sample: T cells from blood (PBMCs), unsorted or a sorted subset (not recorded which), taken before or after yellow fever vaccination (not recorded which). The receptors come from a female donor who received the yellow fever vaccine.

The rearrangement joins TRBV27 to TRBJ1-2, with 11 bases identical to TRBD1. Germline V CDR1 and CDR2: MNHEY, SMNVEV (reference sequence). The trim removed 5 bases at V and 5 bases at J, leaving 10 bases unmatched. The CDR3 covers 16 residues. This CDR3 reads CASSPWTGGGMYGYTF. The CDR3, as DNA: TGTGCCAGCAGTCCCTGGACAGGGGGCGGGATGTATGGCTACACCTTC.

This chain uses TRBV27 with TRBJ2-3; D is unresolved. Deletions cut 6 bases from V and 4 bases from J, with 17 bases between. The CDR3 contains 15 residues. CDR1 is MNHEY and CDR2 is SMNVEV in the germline V gene (reference sequence). The CDR3 DNA sequence: TGTGCCAGCAGCCCCTGGGCTGGTATCCCAGATACGCAGTATTTT. It codes for CASSPWAGIPDTQYF.

CDR3 bases: TGTGCCAGCAGCTCGCTGACCACCGGGGAGCTGTTTTTT. This codes for CASSSLTTGELFF. The chain joins TRBV7-2 to TRBJ2-2; D is undetermined. V was trimmed by 4 bases and J by 4 bases, leaving 7 bases between them. Germline loops: CDR1 SGHTA, CDR2 FQGNSA. The CDR3 runs 13 residues.

The rearrangement uses TRBV10-3 and TRBJ1-1; a possible D gene is TRBD1 (5 bases). V was cut by 4 bases and J by 10 bases, with 16 bases left in between. The germline V gene has CDR1 ENHRY and CDR2 SYGVKD. The CDR3 has 13 amino acids. The CDR3 DNA reads TGTGCCATCAGTGCGTCAAACCGGGACGGAGCTTTCTTT. Amino acid sequence: CAISASNRDGAFF.

The J gene is TRBJ2-1, the V gene TRBV30, with D tentatively TRBD1 (5 bases). This CDR3 is 11 amino acids long. V was clipped by 1 base and J by 9 bases, with 7 bases between them. Per germline, CDR1 GTSNPN and CDR2 SVGIG (reference sequence). The CDR3 nucleotides are TGTGCCTGGAGTGAAAGGGGTGAGCAGTTCTTC. Translation gives CAWSERGEQFF. The full variable domain, in which reference TRBV30 and TRBJ2-1 provide the parts outside the CDR3, is SQTIHQWPATLVQPVGSPLSLECTVEGTSNPNLYWYRQAAGRGLQLLFYSVGIGQISSEVPQNLSASRPQDRQFILSSKKLLLSDSGFYLCAWSERGEQFFGPGTRLTVL.

The chain employs TRBV6-2 or TRBV6-3 and TRBJ2-7; the match to TRBD2 covers 9 bases. Germline trimming cut 4 bases from V and 1 base from J; bases unmatched to any gene: 5. This CDR3 is 15 amino acids long. The V gene's germline CDR1 is MNHEY and CDR2 SVGEGT. CDR3 bases: TGTGCCAGCAGTTGGGCTAGCGGGGAGTCCTACGAGCAGTACGTC. Encoded protein: CASSWASGESYEQYV.

This chain links TRBV5-1 with TRBJ2-7, with D possibly being TRBD1 (5 bases). From germline, CDR1 is SGHRS and CDR2 YFSETQ. The CDR3 sequence is 15 residues long. Trimming took off 0 bases at V and 2 bases at J, with 12 bases between the two ends. Here the CDR3 reads CASSLVWGPTYEQYF. CDR3 bases: TGCGCCAGCAGCTTGGTGTGGGGCCCTACCTACGAGCAGTACTTC.

This clonotype was counted only a few times. CDR3 in amino acids: CASSSSDRAATEAFF. The CDR3 DNA is TGTGCCAGCAGCTCAAGCGACAGGGCGGCCACTGAAGCTTTCTTT. This sequence joins TRBV7-6 and TRBJ1-1, with 7 nucleotides matching TRBD1. V shed 4 bases, J shed 4 bases, and the junction held 9 bases outside the gene matches. CDR3 size: 15 residues. Looked up from germline, CDR1 is SGHVS and CDR2 is FNYEAQ.

J is TRBJ1-4 and V is TRBV11-2; no firm D call. V lost 0 bases, J lost 10 bases, and 0 bases lay in between. This CDR3 is built from 10 residues. Germline values: CDR1 SGHAT, CDR2 FQNNGV. The CDR3 DNA reads TGTGCCAGCAGCTTAGAAAAACTGTTTTTT. Protein: CASSLEKLFF. The variable domain in full, completed from reference TRBV11-2 and TRBJ1-4, reads EAGVAQSPRYKIIEKRQSVAFWCNPISGHATLYWYQQILGQGPKLLIQFQNNGVVDDSQLPKDRFSAERLKGVDSTLKIQPAKLEDSAVYLCASSLEKLFFGSGTQLSVL.

The chain carries TRBV4-1 and TRBJ1-2, with TRBD1 identical over 7 bases. Per the germline V gene, CDR1 is MGHRA and CDR2 is YSYEKL. The V gene end was trimmed by 4 bases and the J gene end by 7 bases; junction bases not matched to a gene: 9. This CDR3 is 14 amino acids long. CDR3 nucleotides: TGCGCCAGCAGCCCTTCAACAGGGGAAGGTGGCTACACCTTC. Translating it yields CASSPSTGEGGYTF.

The genes are TRBV5-1 and TRBJ2-1; D gene unclear. The CDR3 is 16 amino acids. V lost 0 bases and J lost 2, with 12 bases in between. CDR1 is SGHRS and CDR2 is YFSETQ in the germline V gene. Written as DNA, the CDR3 is TGCGCCAGCAGCTTGGCGGCCAGCAGCCCCTACAATGAGCAGTTCTTC. Protein product: CASSLAASSPYNEQFF. Drawing the rest from reference TRBV5-1 and TRBJ2-1, the complete variable domain is KAGVTQTPRYLIKTRGQQVTLSCSPISGHRSVSWYQQTPGQGLQFLFEYFSETQRNKGNFPGRFSGRQFSNSRSEMNVSTLELGDSALYLCASSLAASSPYNEQFFGPGTRLTVL.

V is TRBV9 and J is TRBJ1-2; no reliable D call. The CDR3 runs 13 residues. Germline-derived CDR1 and CDR2 are SGDLS and YYNGEE. The V gene lost 4 bases and the J gene lost 6 bases, with 13 bases spanning the gap. CDR3 in DNA: TGTGCCAGCAGCTTCTCACCGGCTGATGGCTACACCTTC. Translation gives CASSFSPADGYTF.

Within the sample, this clonotype is hyperexpanded. The V and J genes are TRBV15 and TRBJ1-1; no firm D call. The CDR3 contains 12 residues. V lost 10 bases and J lost 1, with 10 bases in between. Germline loops: CDR1 LNHNV, CDR2 YYDKDF (reference sequence). Here the CDR3 reads CAIGAGNTEAFF. The CDR3 DNA reads TGTGCCATCGGAGCCGGGAACACTGAAGCTTTCTTT.

The chain combines TRBV7-7 with TRBJ2-7; 7 bases fit TRBD1. The V gene's germline CDR1 is SSHAT and CDR2 FNYEAQ (reference sequence). This CDR3 has 14 amino acids. CDR3 sequence (DNA): TGTGCTAGCAGCCCCGACAGGGCCAGGAACGAGCAGTACGTC. It encodes CASSPDRARNEQYV.

J is TRBJ2-4 and V is TRBV4-1, with a possible D match to TRBD1 (5 bases). The CDR3 consists of 17 residues. Germline values: CDR1 MGHRA, CDR2 YSYEKL. Trimming stripped 6 bases from V and 0 bases from J, with 18 bases between. CDR3 sequence reads: CASSPRSQGSAKNIQYF. The CDR3 DNA sequence: TGCGCCAGCAGTCCAAGATCTCAGGGTTCAGCCAAAAACATTCAGTACTTC.

This rearrangement joins TRBV28 to TRBJ2-3; the match to TRBD1 covers 10 bases. Germline V gives CDR1 MDHEN, CDR2 SYDVKM. Trimming removed 3 bases from V and 4 bases from J; junction bases left unmatched: 19. The CDR3 length is 20 residues. As DNA, the CDR3 is TGTGCCAGCAGTTTTCAACCGGGACAGGGGCCCCCGCAGGGCCCAGATACGCAGTATTTT. Protein product: CASSFQPGQGPPQGPDTQYF.

The chain carries TRBV6-2 or TRBV6-3 and TRBJ1-1; TRBD1 matches 9 bases. V dropped 0 bases and J dropped 3; count of bases not matched to a gene: 2. The CDR3 has 15 residues. CDR1 is MNHEY and CDR2 is SVGEGT in the germline V gene. The CDR3 reads CASSYSTGGDTEAFF. CDR3 nucleotides: TGTGCCAGCAGTTACTCGACAGGGGGGGACACTGAAGCTTTCTTT.

The chain links TRBV20-1 to TRBJ2-1; D uncertain. This CDR3 has 16 residues. Germline CDR1 is DFQATT and CDR2 is SNEGSKA (reference sequence). Trimming shortened V by 0 bases and J by 0 bases, and 12 bases separated the two germline ends. CDR3 residues: CSARDLAPNSYNEQFF. In DNA form, the CDR3 reads TGCAGTGCTAGAGATCTCGCTCCCAACTCCTACAATGAGCAGTTCTTC.

The chain combines TRBV10-3 with TRBJ2-7; no clear D. V was cut by 3 bases and J by 2 bases, with 8 bases left in between. There are 13 residues in the CDR3. Germline CDR1 reads ENHRY; CDR2 reads SYGVKD. The CDR3 DNA reads TGTGCCATCAGTGACAGGCCAGCCTACGAGCAGTACGTC. The encoded protein is CAISDRPAYEQYV.

The chain has TRBV29-1 and TRBJ1-1, with D possibly matching TRBD1 (6 bases). Germline CDR1 SQVTM, CDR2 ANQGSEA. This CDR3 has 13 residues. The ends were cut back, 6 bases at V and 5 bases at J, with 16 bases in the middle. CDR3 nucleotide sequence: TGCAGCGTCTCGGGGGGCGAGGGGACTGAAGCTTTCTTT. It codes for CSVSGGEGTEAFF.

V usage is TRBV2 and J usage is TRBJ2-3; 9 nucleotides line up with TRBD2. Germline CDR1 is SNHLY and CDR2 is FYNNEI. The CDR3 spans 14 residues. The trim removed 7 bases at V and 4 bases at J, leaving 6 bases unmatched. The CDR3 spells CASNVAGVADTQYF. CDR3 nucleotide sequence: TGTGCCAGCAATGTAGCGGGAGTGGCAGATACGCAGTATTTT. Combining the CDR3 with reference TRBV2 and TRBJ2-3 gives the whole variable domain EPEVTQTPSHQVTQMGQEVILRCVPISNHLYFYWYRQILGQKVEFLVSFYNNEISEKSEIFDDQFSVERPDGSNFTLKIRSTKLEDSAMYFCASNVAGVADTQYFGPGTRLTVL.